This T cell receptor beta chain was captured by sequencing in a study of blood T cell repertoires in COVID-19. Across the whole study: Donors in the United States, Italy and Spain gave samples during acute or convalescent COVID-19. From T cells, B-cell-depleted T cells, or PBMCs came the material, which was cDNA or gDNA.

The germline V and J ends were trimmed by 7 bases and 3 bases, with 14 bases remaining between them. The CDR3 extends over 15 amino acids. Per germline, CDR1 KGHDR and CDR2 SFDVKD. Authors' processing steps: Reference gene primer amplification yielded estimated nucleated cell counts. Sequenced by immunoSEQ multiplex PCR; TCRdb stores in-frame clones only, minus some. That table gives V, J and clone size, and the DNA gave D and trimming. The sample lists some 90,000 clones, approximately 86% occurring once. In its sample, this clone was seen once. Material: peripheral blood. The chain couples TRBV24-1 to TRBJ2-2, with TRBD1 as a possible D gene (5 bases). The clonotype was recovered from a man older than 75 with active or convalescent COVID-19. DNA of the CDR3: TGTGCCACCAGCCCAGGGAAGGGGTACACCGGGGAGCTGTTTTTT. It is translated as CATSPGKGYTGELFF.